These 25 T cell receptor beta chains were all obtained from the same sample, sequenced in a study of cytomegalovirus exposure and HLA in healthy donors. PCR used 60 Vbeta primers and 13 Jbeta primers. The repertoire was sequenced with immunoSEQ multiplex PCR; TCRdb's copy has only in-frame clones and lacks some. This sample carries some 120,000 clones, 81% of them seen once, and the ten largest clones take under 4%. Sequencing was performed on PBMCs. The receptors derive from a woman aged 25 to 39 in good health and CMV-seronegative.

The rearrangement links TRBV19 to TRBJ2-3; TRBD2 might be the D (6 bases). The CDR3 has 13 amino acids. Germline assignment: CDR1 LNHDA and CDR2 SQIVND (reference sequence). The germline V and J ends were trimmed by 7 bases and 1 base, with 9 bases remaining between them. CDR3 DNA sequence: TGTGCCAGTAACCCGGGGGGCACAGATACGCAGTATTTT. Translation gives CASNPGGTDTQYF.

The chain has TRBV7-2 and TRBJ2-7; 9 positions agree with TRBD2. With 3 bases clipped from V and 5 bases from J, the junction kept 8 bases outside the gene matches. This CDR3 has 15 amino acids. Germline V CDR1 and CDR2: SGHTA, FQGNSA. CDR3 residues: CASSFSGGRVHEQYF. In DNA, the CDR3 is TGTGCCAGCAGCTTCTCTGGCGGGAGGGTCCACGAGCAGTACTTC.

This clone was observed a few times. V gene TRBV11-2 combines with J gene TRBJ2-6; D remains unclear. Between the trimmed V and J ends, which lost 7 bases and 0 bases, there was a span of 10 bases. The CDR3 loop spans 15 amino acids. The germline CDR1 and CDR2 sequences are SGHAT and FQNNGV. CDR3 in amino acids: CASTTSRSGANVLTF. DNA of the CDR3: TGTGCCAGCACCACGAGTCGCTCTGGGGCCAACGTCCTGACTTTC.

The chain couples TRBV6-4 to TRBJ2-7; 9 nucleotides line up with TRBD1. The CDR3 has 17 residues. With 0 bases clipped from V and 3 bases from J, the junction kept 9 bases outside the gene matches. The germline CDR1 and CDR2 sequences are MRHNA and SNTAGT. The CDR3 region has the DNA TGTGCCAGCAGTGACTCGATTCTCGGGACAGGGAACTACGAGCAGTACTTC. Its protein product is CASSDSILGTGNYEQYF.

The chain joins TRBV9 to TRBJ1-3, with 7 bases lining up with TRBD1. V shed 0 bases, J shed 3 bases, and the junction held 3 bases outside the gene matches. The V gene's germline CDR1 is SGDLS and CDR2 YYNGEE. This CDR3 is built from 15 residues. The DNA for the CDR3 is TGTGCCAGCAGCGTAGAGACAGGGCTTGGAAACACCATATATTTT. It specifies CASSVETGLGNTIYF.

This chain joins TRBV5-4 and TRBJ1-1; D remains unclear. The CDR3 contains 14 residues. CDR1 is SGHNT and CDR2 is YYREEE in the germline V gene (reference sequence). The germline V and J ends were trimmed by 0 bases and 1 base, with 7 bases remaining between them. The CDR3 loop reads CASSLVAGNTEAFF. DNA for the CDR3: TGTGCCAGCAGCTTGGTGGCAGGGAACACTGAAGCTTTCTTT.

The CDR3 DNA reads TGCGCCAGCAGTCAATCGACAGGTCGGGGTGAGCAGTACTTC. It specifies CASSQSTGRGEQYF. The chain uses TRBV23-1 and TRBJ2-7, with D tentatively TRBD1 (6 bases). TRBV23-1 belongs to the ORF category, with a function that is uncertain. V gave up 0 bases and J gave up 7 bases, with 13 bases separating them. This CDR3 is 14 amino acids long.

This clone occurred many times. CDR3 sequence (DNA): TGCGCCAGCAGCCCCTCCGACAGGTATAGCAATCAGCCCCAGCATTTT. Encoded protein: CASSPSDRYSNQPQHF. The chain uses TRBV4-1 and TRBJ1-5, with D maybe TRBD1 (6 bases). The CDR3 loop spans 16 amino acids. Trimming removed 4 bases from V and 0 bases from J, with 13 bases in between. Looked up from germline, CDR1 is MGHRA and CDR2 is YSYEKL.

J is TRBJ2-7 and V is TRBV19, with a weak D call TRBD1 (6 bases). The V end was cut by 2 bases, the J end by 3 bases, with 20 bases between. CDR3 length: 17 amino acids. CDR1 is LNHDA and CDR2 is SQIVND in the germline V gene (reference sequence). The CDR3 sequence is CASSISPLDPRGYEQYF. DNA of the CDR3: TGTGCCAGTAGTATATCCCCACTAGACCCCAGGGGCTACGAGCAGTACTTC.

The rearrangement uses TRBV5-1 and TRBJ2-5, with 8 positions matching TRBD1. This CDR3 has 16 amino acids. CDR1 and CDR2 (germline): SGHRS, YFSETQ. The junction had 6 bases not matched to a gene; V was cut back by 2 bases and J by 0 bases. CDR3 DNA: TGCGCCAGCAGCTTCCGGGCAGGGGGCAACCAAGAGACCCAGTACTTC. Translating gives CASSFRAGGNQETQYF.

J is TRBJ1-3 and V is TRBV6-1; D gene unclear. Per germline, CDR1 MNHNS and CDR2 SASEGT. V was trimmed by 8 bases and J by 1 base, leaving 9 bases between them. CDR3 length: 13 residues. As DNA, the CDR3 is TGTGCCAGCCGTCTGAGTTCTGGAAACACCATATATTTT. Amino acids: CASRLSSGNTIYF.

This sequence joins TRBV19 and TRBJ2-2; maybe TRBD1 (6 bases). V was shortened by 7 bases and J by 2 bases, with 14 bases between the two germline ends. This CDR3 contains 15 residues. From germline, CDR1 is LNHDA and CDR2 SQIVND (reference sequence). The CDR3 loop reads CASIPQGLNTGELFF. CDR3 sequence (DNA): TGTGCCAGTATCCCCCAGGGGCTAAACACCGGGGAGCTGTTTTTT.

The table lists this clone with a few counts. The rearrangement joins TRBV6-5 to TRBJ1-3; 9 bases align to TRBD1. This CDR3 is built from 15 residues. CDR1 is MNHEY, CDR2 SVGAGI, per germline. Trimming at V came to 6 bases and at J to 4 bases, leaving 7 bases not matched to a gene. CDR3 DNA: TGTGCCAGCAGAGGAACAGGGGGCGTCGGAAACACCATATATTTT. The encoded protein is CASRGTGGVGNTIYF.

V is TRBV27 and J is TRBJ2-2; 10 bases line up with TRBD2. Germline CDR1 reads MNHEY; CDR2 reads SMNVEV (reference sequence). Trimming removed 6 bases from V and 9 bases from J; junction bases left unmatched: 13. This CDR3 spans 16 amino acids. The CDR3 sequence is CASSPGVSGRARELFF. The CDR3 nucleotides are TGTGCCAGCAGCCCCGGGGTGAGCGGGAGGGCAAGGGAGCTGTTTTTT.

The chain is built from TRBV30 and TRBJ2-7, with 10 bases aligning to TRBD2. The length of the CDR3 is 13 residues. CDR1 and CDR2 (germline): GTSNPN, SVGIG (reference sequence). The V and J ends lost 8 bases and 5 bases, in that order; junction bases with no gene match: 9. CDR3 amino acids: CAQTGTSDDEQYF. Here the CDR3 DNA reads TGTGCCCAGACCGGGACTAGCGATGACGAGCAGTACTTC.

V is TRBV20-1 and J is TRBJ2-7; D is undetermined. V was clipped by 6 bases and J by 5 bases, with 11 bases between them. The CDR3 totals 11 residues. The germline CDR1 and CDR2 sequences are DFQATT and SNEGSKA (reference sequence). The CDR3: CSADWNNEQYF. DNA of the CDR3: TGCAGTGCAGACTGGAACAACGAGCAGTACTTC.

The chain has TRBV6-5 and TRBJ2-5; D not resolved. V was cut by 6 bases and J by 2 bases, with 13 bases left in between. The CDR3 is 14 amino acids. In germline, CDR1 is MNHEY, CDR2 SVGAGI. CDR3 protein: CASSTASGQETQYF. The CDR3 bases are TGTGCCAGCAGCACTGCTTCCGGGCAAGAGACCCAGTACTTC.

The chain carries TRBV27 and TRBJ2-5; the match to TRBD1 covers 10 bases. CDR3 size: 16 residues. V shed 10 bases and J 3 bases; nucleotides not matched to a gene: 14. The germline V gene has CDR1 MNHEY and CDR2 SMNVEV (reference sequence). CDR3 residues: CAMSQRGQGEEETQYF. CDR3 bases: TGTGCCATGTCTCAACGCGGACAGGGGGAGGAAGAGACCCAGTACTTC.

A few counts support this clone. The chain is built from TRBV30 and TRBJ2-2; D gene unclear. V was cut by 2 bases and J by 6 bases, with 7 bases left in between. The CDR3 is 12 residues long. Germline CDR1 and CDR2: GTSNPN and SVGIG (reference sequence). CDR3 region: CAWSIVAGELFF. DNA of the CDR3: TGTGCCTGGAGTATCGTAGCCGGGGAGCTGTTTTTT.

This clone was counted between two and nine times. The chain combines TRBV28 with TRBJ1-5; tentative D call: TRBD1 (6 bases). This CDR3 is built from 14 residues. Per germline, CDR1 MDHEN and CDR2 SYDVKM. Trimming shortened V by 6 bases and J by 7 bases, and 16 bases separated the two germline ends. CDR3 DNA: TGTGCCAGCAGCCCAGGAGGGGGAGGGCAGCCCCAGCATTTT. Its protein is CASSPGGGGQPQHF.

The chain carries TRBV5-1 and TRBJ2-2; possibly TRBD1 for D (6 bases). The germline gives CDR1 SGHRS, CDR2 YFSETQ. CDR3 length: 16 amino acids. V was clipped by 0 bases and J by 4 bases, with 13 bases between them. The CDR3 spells CASSLAVDRRTGELFF. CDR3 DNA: TGCGCCAGCAGCTTGGCCGTCGACAGGCGCACCGGGGAGCTGTTTTTT.

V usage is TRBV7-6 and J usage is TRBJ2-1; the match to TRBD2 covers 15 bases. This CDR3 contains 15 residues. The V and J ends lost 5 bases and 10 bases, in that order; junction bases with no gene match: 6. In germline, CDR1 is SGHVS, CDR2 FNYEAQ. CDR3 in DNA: TGTGCCAGCAGCCAAGGACTAGCGGGAGGGCCGGAGCAGTTCTTC. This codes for CASSQGLAGGPEQFF.

The CDR3 here is CASSRRGLGYGYTF. The CDR3 DNA sequence: TGTGCCAGCAGTCGTAGGGGGCTCGGATATGGCTACACCTTC. V is TRBV6-6 and J is TRBJ1-2, with 7 nucleotides matching TRBD1. The germline V gene has CDR1 MNHNY and CDR2 SVGAGI (reference sequence). This CDR3 has 14 amino acids. The junction had 8 bases not matched to a gene; V was cut back by 5 bases and J by 5 bases.

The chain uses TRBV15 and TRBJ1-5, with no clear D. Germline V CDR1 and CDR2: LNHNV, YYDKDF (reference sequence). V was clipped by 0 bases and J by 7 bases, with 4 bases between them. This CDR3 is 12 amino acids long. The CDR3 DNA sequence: TGTGCCACCAGCAGAGATCGGCAGCCCCAGCATTTT. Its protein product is CATSRDRQPQHF.

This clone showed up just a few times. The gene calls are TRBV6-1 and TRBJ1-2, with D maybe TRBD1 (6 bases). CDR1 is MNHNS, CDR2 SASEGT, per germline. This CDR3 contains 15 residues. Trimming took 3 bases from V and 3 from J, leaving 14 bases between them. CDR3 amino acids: CASSEGQPSDYGYTF. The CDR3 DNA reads TGTGCCAGCAGTGAGGGACAACCCAGTGACTATGGCTACACCTTC.